This entry features one T cell receptor beta chain sequence. The primer mix had 60 Vbeta and 13 Jbeta primers. Measured with immunoSEQ multiplex PCR; TCRdb has only the in-frame clones, and not every one. The sample contains 200,000 to 250,000 clones, around nine tenths of which appear only once. This specimen belongs to a study of cytomegalovirus exposure and HLA in healthy donors. Germline loops: CDR1 SGHKS, CDR2 YYEKEE (reference sequence). CDR3 length equals 14 residues. V lost 3 bases and J lost 1; bases outside the gene matches: 1. Sequenced input: PBMCs. The receptor comes from a woman between 18 and 29 years old in good health and CMV-seronegative. The rearrangement joins TRBV5-5 to TRBJ2-5; TRBD1 agrees at 9 bases. The DNA of the CDR3 is TGTGCCAGCAGCTCGGACAGGGGCCAAGAGACCCAGTACTTC. Its translation is CASSSDRGQETQYF.